This T cell receptor (beta chain) was profiled in a study of CD8 T cells in Susac syndrome. Germline V gene data show CDR1 as PRHDT and CDR2 as FYEKMQ (reference sequence). V shed 1 base and J shed 2 bases, with 11 bases lying between them. This CDR3 has 15 residues. After extraction with the RNeasy kit, 0.5 to 1 ug of the RNA was reverse transcribed using random hexamers. Across 54 Vbeta and 13 Jbeta, immunoSEQ multiplex PCR amplified TCR beta CDR3. From the immunoSEQ multiplex PCR reads, TCRdb called clonotypes with MiXCR, one entry per CDR3 protein. The sample has 300,000 or so distinct CDR3 sequences, 90% to 95% seen once; the top ten hold roughly 0.07%. Negative magnetic isolation gave CD8+ and CD4+ cells; FACS enriched CD8+ TEMRA.

This sequence originates from a human donor with multiple sclerosis. The chain employs TRBV13 and TRBJ1-1; TRBD1 is a possible D gene (6 bases). The sequencing input was CD4+ T cells from PBMCs. The CDR3 nucleotides read TGTGCCAGCAGCTTAGAGCCGGGACAAAACACTGAAGCTTTCTTT. This gives the protein CASSLEPGQNTEAFF.